Each of the 11 T cell receptor beta chains below was sequenced from the same sample in a study of blood T cells in healthy people across ages. The authors ran a second PCR of 7 to 11 cycles using a sample-barcoded 5' primer and a J-beta primer mix. TCRdb re-analysed the 5' RACE reads in MiXCR, keeping a single row per CDR3 protein. The sample includes about 680,000 distinct CDR3 sequences, 49% of them seen just once. Sequences were obtained from blood. These receptor sequences come from a woman in her fifties or sixties in good health.

This clonotype was picked up a small number of times. This rearrangement joins TRBV27 to TRBJ2-1; D perhaps matches TRBD1 (5 bases). There are 16 residues in the CDR3. Per the germline V gene, CDR1 is MNHEY and CDR2 is SMNVEV (reference sequence). The germline V and J ends were trimmed by 0 bases and 2 bases, with 11 bases remaining between them. The CDR3, as DNA: TGTGCCAGCAGTTTATCGTGGACATTAGCCTACAATGAGCAGTTCTTC. Translated: CASSLSWTLAYNEQFF.

The chain is built from TRBV7-9 and TRBJ2-7, with a tentative D call TRBD1 (6 bases). The CDR3 runs to 18 residues. Trimming took 5 bases from V and 10 from J, leaving 33 bases between them. CDR1 is SEHNR, CDR2 FQNEAQ, per germline (reference sequence). CDR3 bases: TGTGCCAGCAGCGCCCCAATGGGGGCGCGCAGGACCTGGAAGGCCCAGTACTTC. This sequence encodes CASSAPMGARRTWKAQYF.

V is TRBV5-1 and J is TRBJ2-1; TRBD2 might be the D (7 bases). The CDR3 has 15 amino acids. Per the germline V gene, CDR1 is SGHRS and CDR2 is YFSETQ. V lost 1 base and J lost 4, with 12 bases in between. The CDR3 DNA follows: TGCGCCAGCAGCTTGTCGGGAGGACAGTACAATGAGCAGTTCTTC. Translating it yields CASSLSGGQYNEQFF.

The sample holds a few counts of this clonotype. This chain connects TRBV28 to TRBJ2-3; tentative D call: TRBD2 (6 bases). This CDR3 contains 16 residues. V was shortened by 3 bases and J by 0 bases, with 13 bases between the two germline ends. Germline loops: CDR1 MDHEN, CDR2 SYDVKM. In nucleotides, the CDR3 is TGTGCCAGCAGTTTGTTCAGCGGGCTTAGCACAGATACGCAGTATTTT. This translates into CASSLFSGLSTDTQYF.

The chain is built from TRBV27 and TRBJ1-3; D not resolved. The germline CDR1 and CDR2 sequences are MNHEY and SMNVEV (reference sequence). The CDR3 extends over 13 amino acids. The CDR3 region is CAALGGPGNTIYF. The CDR3 nucleotides read TGTGCAGCACTGGGCGGACCTGGAAACACCATATATTTT.

V and J are TRBV3-1 and TRBJ2-5; TRBD2 matches at 9 bases. This CDR3 is 15 amino acids long. CDR1 is LGHDT and CDR2 is YNNKEL in the germline V gene (reference sequence). V shed 4 bases, J shed 1 base, and the junction held 4 bases outside the gene matches. CDR3: CASSPLAGIQETQYF. The CDR3 bases are TGTGCCAGCAGCCCCCTAGCGGGGATCCAAGAGACCCAGTACTTC.

V gene TRBV28 combines with J gene TRBJ2-7; the D gene is possibly TRBD1 (5 bases). Near its end, the DNA agrees better with TRBJ2-4, so the J call may be wrong. CDR1 is MDHEN, CDR2 SYDVKM, per germline. This CDR3 has 16 residues. The CDR3 here is CASTGSGPEFGNIQYF. DNA of the CDR3: TGTGCCAGCACCGGGTCAGGGCCGGAATTTGGGAACATTCAGTACTTC.

The chain is built from TRBV28 and TRBJ2-3, with 11 bases identical to TRBD2. Germline V gene lookup returns CDR1 MDHEN and CDR2 SYDVKM. This CDR3 spans 17 amino acids. J lost 3 bases, V lost 4 bases, and 9 bases had no gene match. CDR3 bases: TGTGCCAGCAGTTGGTTCGGTAGCGGGAGGGGTACAGATACGCAGTATTTT. Its translation is CASSWFGSGRGTDTQYF.

The chain combines TRBV29-1 with TRBJ2-2, with 10 bases matching TRBD2. CDR1 is SQVTM and CDR2 is ANQGSEA in the germline V gene. The CDR3 loop spans 16 amino acids. V lost 3 bases and J lost 5; bases outside the gene matches: 9. This CDR3 reads CSVEGQREGRTGELFF. For the CDR3, the DNA is TGCAGCGTTGAGGGCCAGCGGGAGGGCCGAACCGGGGAGCTGTTTTTT.

With respect to this clonotype: At one end, the junction sequence differs from germline, possibly due to a read error. The chain carries TRBV3-1 and TRBJ2-5; 8 bases agree with TRBD1. CDR1 and CDR2 (germline): LGHDT, YNNKEL (reference sequence). CDR3 size: 18 residues. CDR3 sequence (DNA): TGTGCCAGCAGCCAAGGTGGGGACAGGAGCAGGTACCAAGAGACCCTGTACTTC. Protein product: CASSQGGDRSRYQETLYF.

A few counts support this clonotype. CDR3 amino acids: CASTGQRNSPLHF. CDR3 DNA: TGTGCCAGCACAGGACAGCGTAATTCACCCCTCCACTTT. The chain recombines TRBV2 with TRBJ1-6; D is perhaps TRBD1 (6 bases). Trimming pared 7 bases from V and 6 bases from J, leaving 10 bases between. Germline V gene lookup returns CDR1 SNHLY and CDR2 FYNNEI. The CDR3 extends over 13 amino acids.